This TCR beta chain was found in a study of blood T cell repertoires in COVID-19. Study-level information: From T cells, B-cell-depleted T cells, or PBMCs came the material, which was cDNA or gDNA.

The assay was immunoSEQ multiplex PCR, and TCRdb's table has in-frame clones only and misses some. Here the sample spans a few hundred thousand clones, more than 75% being singletons. Trimming removed 6 bases from V and 6 bases from J, with 17 bases in between. The germline V gene encodes CDR1 MNHEY and CDR2 SVGAGI. The CDR3 is made up of 15 amino acids. Sequencing was carried out using PBMCs or T cells enriched from blood (not recorded which). The source of this sequence is a man younger than 45 who had recovered from COVID-19. V and J are TRBV6-5 and TRBJ1-4, with D possibly matching TRBD1 (6 bases). The CDR3 here is CASRSTGKGDEKLFF. The CDR3 region has the DNA TGTGCCAGCAGAAGCACAGGGAAAGGGGATGAAAAACTGTTTTTT.